Each of the 9 T cell receptor beta chains below was sequenced from the same sample in a study of regulatory T cells in long-lasting Graves disease. Time point of the sample: newly diagnosed GD, antithyroid drugs for less than 3 months. The TCR library was made from RNA that had been extracted from PBMCs in TRIzol. Combining iRepertoire HTBI primers with Arm-PCR of CDR3 regions, the authors built TCR beta libraries. In TCRdb, the multiplex PCR reads were re-called with MiXCR into one record per CDR3 protein. This sample has around 460,000 distinct CDR3 sequences, with approximately 14% found just once. In addition, the sample was reused for a study of T cells in Graves' hyperthyroidism and ophthalmopathy.

The sequencing used peripheral blood mononuclear cells (PBMCs), collected at new diagnosis, from a patient treated with antithyroid drugs. The receptors were sampled from a woman aged 45-65 years with Graves disease.

J is TRBJ2-7 and V is TRBV9, with TRBD1 matching over 7 bases. Germline trimming cut 0 bases from V and 3 bases from J; bases unmatched to any gene: 6. The CDR3 consists of 15 residues. Germline V lookup: CDR1 SGDLS, CDR2 YYNGEE. This chain's CDR3 is CASSVALTGDYEQYF. CDR3 DNA sequence: TGTGCCAGCAGCGTAGCTCTTACAGGGGACTACGAGCAGTACTTC.

This clonotype turned up a few times. The gene calls are TRBV2 and TRBJ2-1, with 11 nucleotides matching TRBD2. Trimming took 8 bases from V and 3 from J; bases not matched to a gene: 3. The CDR3 runs 14 residues. The germline CDR1 and CDR2 sequences are SNHLY and FYNNEI. The CDR3 DNA reads TGTGCCAGCGGGCTAGCGGGAGGCTACAATGAGCAGTTCTTC. It encodes CASGLAGGYNEQFF.

This clonotype was observed many times. The chain joins TRBV19 to TRBJ1-2, with D unresolved. Trimming removed 6 bases at V and 3 bases at J, with 20 bases between. This CDR3 spans 16 amino acids. Germline V gene lookup returns CDR1 LNHDA and CDR2 SQIVND (reference sequence). The CDR3 DNA reads TGTGCCAGTAGCGAGATAACAGAGGCGGGCGACTATGGCTACACCTTC. Translated, it gives CASSEITEAGDYGYTF.

Note on this clonotype: This may come from a read error, since a much larger clone is one base off. This chain links TRBV18 with TRBJ2-1; 10 nucleotides line up with TRBD2. From germline, CDR1 is KGHSH and CDR2 LQKENI. The CDR3 consists of 17 residues. The V and J ends lost 3 bases and 8 bases, in that order; junction bases with no gene match: 13. In DNA form, the CDR3 reads TGTGCCAGCTCACCTGCTTTTGGGACTAGCGCGGTCGATGAGCAGTTCTTC. Its protein is CASSPAFGTSAVDEQFF.

V usage is TRBV2 and J usage is TRBJ2-5, with TRBD1 matching 10 bases. V trimming: 6 bases; J trimming: 0 bases; junction bases outside the gene matches: 4. The germline V gene encodes CDR1 SNHLY and CDR2 FYNNEI. The CDR3 totals 15 residues. DNA for the CDR3: TGTGCCAGCAGCGGACAGGGGGTGTACCAAGAGACCCAGTACTTC. As protein: CASSGQGVYQETQYF.

This clonotype was recorded many times. The chain recombines TRBV7-3 with TRBJ2-3; perhaps TRBD2 as D (5 bases). The CDR3 spans 15 residues. Germline values: CDR1 SGHTA, CDR2 FQGTGA. Trimming shortened V by 1 base and J by 4 bases, and 12 bases separated the two germline ends. The CDR3: CASSLSHGNPDTQYF. The DNA for the CDR3 is TGTGCCAGCAGCTTAAGTCACGGGAACCCAGATACGCAGTATTTT.

This clonotype has just a few counts. The gene calls are TRBV12-3 or TRBV12-4 and TRBJ1-4; no reliable D call. CDR3 length: 12 residues. V was shortened by 5 bases and J by 8 bases, with 9 bases between the two germline ends. For the CDR3, the DNA is TGTGCCAGCAGTCCACGAGGGGAAAAACTGTTTTTT. It codes for CASSPRGEKLFF.

The gene calls are TRBV10-3 and TRBJ2-7, with D tentatively TRBD2 (5 bases). Trimming stripped 4 bases from V and 6 bases from J, with 16 bases between. This CDR3 contains 14 residues. CDR1 and CDR2 (germline): ENHRY, SYGVKD. This chain's CDR3 is CAISVWELTAEQYF. In DNA, the CDR3 is TGTGCCATCAGTGTGTGGGAGTTAACGGCCGAGCAGTACTTC.

As concerns this clonotype: A much more abundant neighbour one base away suggests this may be a read error. The chain joins TRBV28 to TRBJ1-1; D is undetermined. The CDR3 spans 17 residues. CDR1 and CDR2 (germline): MDHEN, SYDVKM. Here the CDR3 DNA reads TGTGCCAGCAGTTTACTCCGCCTTGTGTCGACGAACACTGAAGCTCTCTTT. This gives the protein CASSLLRLVSTNTEALF.